The next 9 T cell receptor beta chains were all read from a single sample in a study of CD8 T cells in ankylosing spondylitis. MiXCR, applied by TCRdb to the 5' RACE reads, yields one record per CDR3 protein. The sample includes under 550,000 distinct CDR3 sequences, roughly 26% of them seen just once. Findings and caveats of the study: Seemingly characteristic of ankylosing spondylitis blood was a TCR beta motif consisting of roughly 8 highly homologous variants.

These receptors are not linked to any known antigen. Sequencing used blood, either unsorted or a sorted T cell fraction (not recorded which). These receptors originate from a male donor with ankylosing spondylitis.

The table lists this clonotype with a few counts. V gene TRBV5-5 combines with J gene TRBJ1-5; tentatively, D is TRBD1 (5 bases). Trimming took 3 bases from V and 9 from J, leaving 16 bases between them. Germline CDR1 and CDR2: SGHKS and YYEKEE (reference sequence). The CDR3 totals 14 residues. The CDR3 nucleotides are TGTGCCAGCAGCTCCGGGACTTCGAGAAGGCCCCAGCATTTT. Amino acid sequence: CASSSGTSRRPQHF. The entire variable domain, with the rest obtained from reference TRBV5-5 and TRBJ1-5, is as follows: DAGVTQSPTHLIKTRGQQVTLRCSPISGHKSVSWYQQVLGQGPQFIFQYYEKEERGRGNFPDRFSARQFPNYSSELNVNALLLGDSALYLCASSSGTSRRPQHFGDGTRLSIL.

The rearrangement links TRBV12-3 or TRBV12-4 to TRBJ2-1, with no clear D. The ends were cut back, 0 bases at V and 6 bases at J, with 9 bases in the middle. This CDR3 is 14 amino acids long. CDR3 bases: TGTGCCAGCAGTTTAGCGCACCTCCCCAATGAGCAGTTCTTC. This sequence encodes CASSLAHLPNEQFF.

This chain uses TRBV5-1 with TRBJ2-5, with TRBD2 matching 14 bases. Germline CDR1 and CDR2: SGHRS and YFSETQ. The CDR3 has 16 residues. J was trimmed by 5 bases and V by 4 bases; bases with no gene match: 7. The CDR3 DNA sequence: TGCGCCAGCAGCCCGCCGACTAGCGGGGGGGAGGAGACCCAGTACTTC. Residues: CASSPPTSGGEETQYF. Full variable domain (remainder filled in from reference TRBV5-1 and TRBJ2-5): KAGVTQTPRYLIKTRGQQVTLSCSPISGHRSVSWYQQTPGQGLQFLFEYFSETQRNKGNFPGRFSGRQFSNSRSEMNVSTLELGDSALYLCASSPPTSGGEETQYFGPGTRLLVL.

The chain couples TRBV4-2 to TRBJ2-3; D is possibly TRBD2 (6 bases). The CDR3 consists of 19 residues. V lost 3 bases and J lost 5, with 27 bases in between. Per germline, CDR1 LGHNA and CDR2 YNFKEQ. CDR3 residues: CASSQQYTHGGYPQDTQYF. CDR3 in DNA: TGTGCCAGCAGCCAGCAATACACGCACGGAGGGTATCCCCAAGATACGCAGTATTTT.

The rearrangement joins TRBV29-1 to TRBJ2-3; D unclear. Germline V gives CDR1 SQVTM, CDR2 ANQGSEA. This CDR3 comprises 16 residues. V dropped 4 bases and J dropped 0 bases, with 17 bases sitting between them. In DNA form, the CDR3 reads TGCAGCGTTGTCCATCCCGCCGGGCCGAGCACAGATACGCAGTATTTT. Translation gives CSVVHPAGPSTDTQYF.

A few counts support this clonotype. V and J are TRBV20-1 and TRBJ2-7, with 10 bases lining up with TRBD1. After removal of 5 bases from V and 5 bases from J, the junction contained 6 bases not matched to a gene. Germline assignment: CDR1 DFQATT and CDR2 SNEGSKA (reference sequence). The CDR3 spans 13 residues. The CDR3 DNA follows: TGCAGTGCTCTGACAGGGGGCTTGGACGAGCAGTACTTC. Translating it yields CSALTGGLDEQYF.

The chain combines TRBV21-1 with TRBJ2-4; the D segment call TRBD2 is taken from the table without a DNA check. TRBV21-1 is an annotated pseudogene. There are 17 residues in the CDR3. The CDR3: CASITMRETVVKNIQYF. The CDR3 DNA reads as TGTGCCAGCATCACCATGCGGGAGACAGTAGTCAAAAACATTCAGTACTTC.

This clonotype was detected only a few times. Here the CDR3 reads CASSQDWVLGNEQFF. CDR3 in DNA: TGCGCCAGCAGCCAAGATTGGGTATTGGGAAATGAGCAGTTCTTC. This chain joins TRBV4-1 and TRBJ2-1; D gene uncertain. The CDR3 runs to 15 residues. Germline CDR1 reads MGHRA; CDR2 reads YSYEKL. V lost 0 bases, J lost 7 bases, and 13 bases lay in between.

This rearrangement joins TRBV2 to TRBJ1-2; D is undetermined. The CDR3 length is 12 residues. The V gene's germline CDR1 is SNHLY and CDR2 FYNNEI. Trimming removed 4 bases at V and 5 bases at J, with 8 bases between. The DNA for the CDR3 is TGTGCCAGCAGTGCGGAAGGTTATGGCTACACCTTC. It yields the protein CASSAEGYGYTF.